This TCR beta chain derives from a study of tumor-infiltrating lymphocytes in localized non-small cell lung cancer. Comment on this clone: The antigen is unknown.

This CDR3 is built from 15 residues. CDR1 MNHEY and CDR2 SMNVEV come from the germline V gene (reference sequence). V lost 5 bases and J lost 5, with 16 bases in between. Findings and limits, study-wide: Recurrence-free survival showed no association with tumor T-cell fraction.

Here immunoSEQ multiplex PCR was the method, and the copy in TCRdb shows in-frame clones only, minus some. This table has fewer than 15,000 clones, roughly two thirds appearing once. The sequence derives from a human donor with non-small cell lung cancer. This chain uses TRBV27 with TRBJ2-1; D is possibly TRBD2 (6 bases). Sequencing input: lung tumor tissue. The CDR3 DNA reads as TGTGCCAGCAGTCCGGGACTCGGGCAGAACAATGAGCAGTTCTTC. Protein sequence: CASSPGLGQNNEQFF.